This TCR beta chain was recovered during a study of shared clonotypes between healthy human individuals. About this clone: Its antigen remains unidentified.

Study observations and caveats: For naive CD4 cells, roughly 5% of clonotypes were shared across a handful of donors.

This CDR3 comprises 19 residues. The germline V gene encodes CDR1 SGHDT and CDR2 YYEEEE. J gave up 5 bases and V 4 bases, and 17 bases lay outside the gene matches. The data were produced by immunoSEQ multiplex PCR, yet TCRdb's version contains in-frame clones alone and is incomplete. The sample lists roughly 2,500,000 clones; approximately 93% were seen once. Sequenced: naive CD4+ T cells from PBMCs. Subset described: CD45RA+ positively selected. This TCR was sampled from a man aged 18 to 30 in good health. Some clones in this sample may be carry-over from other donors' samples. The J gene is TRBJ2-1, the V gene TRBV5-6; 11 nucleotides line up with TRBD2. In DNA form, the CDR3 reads TGTGCCAGCAGCAAGCCGGGACTAGCGGTAAAGACGACGGACAATGAGCAGTTCTTC. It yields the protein CASSKPGLAVKTTDNEQFF.